The 7 T cell receptor beta chains presented below share a single source sample, sequenced in a study of T cells in Graves' hyperthyroidism and ophthalmopathy. TCR beta CDR3 regions were amplified from RNA. Using the HTBI primer set, a first-round RT-PCR was run on the TCR CDR3. Each CDR3 protein is one row after TCRdb ran MiXCR on the multiplex PCR reads. The sample lists 500,000 to 600,000 distinct CDR3 sequences; about 43% were seen once. The sample comprised peripheral blood or thyroid tissue (not recorded which). All receptors derive from a woman between 18 and 29 years old with Graves' hyperthyroidism.

This clonotype was detected many times. The chain couples TRBV2 to TRBJ2-7, with 9 bases that match TRBD2. This CDR3 has 17 amino acids. Germline trimming cut 0 bases from V and 9 bases from J; bases unmatched to any gene: 15. Germline V gene data show CDR1 as SNHLY and CDR2 as FYNNEI. The CDR3 DNA reads as TGTGCCAGCAGTGAAGCAATAGGACTAGCGCCCCTGTCGCGGCAGTACTTC. This encodes CASSEAIGLAPLSRQYF.

This clonotype was found once. The chain recombines TRBV7-3 with TRBJ2-1, with 9 nucleotides matching TRBD2. The CDR3 length is 16 residues. Germline V gene lookup returns CDR1 SGHTA and CDR2 FQGTGA. The V segment lost 4 bases and the J segment 10 bases; nucleotides outside the gene matches: 14. CDR3 in amino acids: CASSSPAGGVSGEQFF. For the CDR3, the DNA is TGTGCCAGCAGCTCGCCAGCGGGAGGAGTATCGGGAGAGCAGTTCTTC.

V gene TRBV3-1 combines with J gene TRBJ2-5, with D possibly being TRBD1 (7 bases). Germline loops: CDR1 LGHDT, CDR2 YNNKEL (reference sequence). V was shortened by 1 base and J by 7 bases, with 13 bases between the two germline ends. The CDR3 is 14 residues long. DNA for the CDR3: TGTGCCAGCAGCCAAGGAATGCAGGGGGGGACCCAGTACTTC. This translates into CASSQGMQGGTQYF.

This clonotype appeared many times. The chain combines TRBV4-1 with TRBJ1-3; 7 bases agree with TRBD1. Trimming cost V 2 bases and J 0 bases; bases outside gene matches: 1. The CDR3 covers 15 residues. Looked up from germline, CDR1 is MGHRA and CDR2 is YSYEKL. CDR3 in amino acids: CASSQWDSSGNTIYF. Written as DNA, the CDR3 is TGCGCCAGCAGCCAATGGGACAGCTCTGGAAACACCATATATTTT.

This clonotype has a count of ten or more. The germline gene is not matched at one end of the junction; a read error may be the cause. The chain joins TRBV25-1 to TRBJ1-1, with no clear D. CDR1 and CDR2 from the germline V gene are MGHDK and SYGVNS. The CDR3 spans 14 residues. CDR3 nucleotides: TGCGCCAGCAGTTTCTATGAGGCGGACACTGAAGCTTTCTTT. It is translated as CASSFYEADTEAFF.

Note on this clonotype: Possible read error: a much larger clone is one base away. This chain uses TRBV7-9 with TRBJ2-7; D might be TRBD1 (6 bases). The germline V gene encodes CDR1 SEHNR and CDR2 FQNEAQ (reference sequence). The CDR3 length is 16 residues. As DNA, the CDR3 is TGCGCCAGCAGCCAGTACTACCGGGACAAGTCCTACGAGCAGTACTTC. It translates to CASSQYYRDKSYEQYF.

This clonotype was observed many times. The rearrangement links TRBV7-8 to TRBJ2-2; no clear D gene. The CDR3 is made up of 15 amino acids. Trimming stripped 0 bases from V and 3 bases from J, with 8 bases between. Per germline, CDR1 SGHVS and CDR2 FQNEAQ. The CDR3, as DNA: TGTGCCAGCAGCTTAGCACTCCTGGACACCGGGGAGCTGTTTTTT. Translating it yields CASSLALLDTGELFF.